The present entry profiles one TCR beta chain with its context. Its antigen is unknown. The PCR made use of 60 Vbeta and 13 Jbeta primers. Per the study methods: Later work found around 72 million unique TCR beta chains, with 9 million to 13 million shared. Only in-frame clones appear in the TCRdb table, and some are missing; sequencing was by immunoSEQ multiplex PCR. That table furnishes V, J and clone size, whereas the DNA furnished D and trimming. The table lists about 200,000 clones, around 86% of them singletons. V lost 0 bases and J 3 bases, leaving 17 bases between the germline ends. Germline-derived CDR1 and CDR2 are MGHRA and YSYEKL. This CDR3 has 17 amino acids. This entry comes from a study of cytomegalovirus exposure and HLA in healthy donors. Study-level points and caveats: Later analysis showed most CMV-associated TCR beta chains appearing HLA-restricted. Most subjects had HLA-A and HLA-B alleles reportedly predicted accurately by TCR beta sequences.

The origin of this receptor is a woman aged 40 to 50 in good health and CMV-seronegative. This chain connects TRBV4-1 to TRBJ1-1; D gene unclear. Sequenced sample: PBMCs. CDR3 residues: CASSQDPTGGGYTEAFF. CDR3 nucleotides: TGCGCCAGCAGCCAAGATCCTACGGGTGGAGGATACACTGAAGCTTTCTTT.